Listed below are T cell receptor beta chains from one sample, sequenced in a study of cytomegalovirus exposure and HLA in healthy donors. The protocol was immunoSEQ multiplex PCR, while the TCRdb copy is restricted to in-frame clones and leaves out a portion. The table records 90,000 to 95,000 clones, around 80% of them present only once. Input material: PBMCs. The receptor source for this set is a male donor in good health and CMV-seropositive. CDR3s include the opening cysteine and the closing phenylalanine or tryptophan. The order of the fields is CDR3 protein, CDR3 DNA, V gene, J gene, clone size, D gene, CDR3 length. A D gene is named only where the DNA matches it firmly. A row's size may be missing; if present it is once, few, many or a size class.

CDR3: CASSLLGGSYEQYF
DNA: TGCGCCAGCAGCTTGCTGGGGGGGTCCTACGAGCAGTACTTC
V: TRBV5-1
J: TRBJ2-7
size: NA
D: TRBD2
length: 14

CDR3: CAKTGTSYNEQFF
DNA: TGTGCCAAAACCGGGACTTCCTACAATGAGCAGTTCTTC
V: TRBV2
J: TRBJ2-1
size: NA
D: NA
length: 13

CDR3: CASSHTGGYEAFF
DNA: TGCGCCAGCAGCCATACAGGGGGCTACGAAGCTTTCTTT
V: TRBV4-1
J: TRBJ1-1
size: NA
D: TRBD1
length: 13

CDR3: CASSVGEGGAQVYGYTF
DNA: TGTGCCAGCAGCGTAGGCGAGGGGGGGGCGCAGGTTTATGGCTACACCTTC
V: TRBV9
J: TRBJ1-2
size: NA
D: NA
length: 17

CDR3: CASSLAGGWGETQYF
DNA: TGTGCCAGCAGTTTAGCGGGAGGATGGGGAGAGACCCAGTACTTC
V: TRBV5-4
J: TRBJ2-5
size: NA
D: TRBD2
length: 15

CDR3: CASSLYGGSHEQFF
DNA: TGTGCCAGCAGTTTGTACGGGGGATCGCATGAGCAGTTCTTC
V: TRBV28
J: TRBJ2-1
size: few
D: NA
length: 14

CDR3: CASSLNNNEQFF
DNA: TGTGCCAGCAGCTTAAACAACAATGAGCAGTTCTTC
V: TRBV11-3
J: TRBJ2-1
size: NA
D: NA
length: 12

CDR3: CASSLGGVAEKLFF
DNA: TGCGCCAGCAGCTTAGGGGGCGTTGCTGAAAAACTGTTTTTT
V: TRBV5-1
J: TRBJ1-4
size: NA
D: TRBD1
length: 14

CDR3: CASSPFTGELFF
DNA: TGTGCCAGCAGTCCCTTCACCGGGGAGCTGTTTTTT
V: TRBV28
J: TRBJ2-2
size: NA
D: NA
length: 12

CDR3: CASSEATGLGSNEKLFF
DNA: TGTGCCAGCAGTGAAGCGACAGGGTTAGGGTCGAATGAAAAACTGTTTTTT
V: TRBV6-1
J: TRBJ1-4
size: NA
D: TRBD1
length: 17

CDR3: CASSSTRSRGRVNTEAFF
DNA: TGTGCCAGCAGTTCCACGCGTTCCAGGGGGCGCGTGAACACTGAAGCTTTCTTT
V: TRBV27
J: TRBJ1-1
size: NA
D: TRBD1
length: 18

CDR3: CASSLFRGRSYGYTF
DNA: TGTGCCAGCAGTTTATTCAGGGGGCGCAGCTATGGCTACACCTTC
V: TRBV28
J: TRBJ1-2
size: NA
D: TRBD1
length: 15

CDR3: CASSLVGRQPQHF
DNA: TGTGCCAGCAGTCTAGTGGGGCGTCAGCCCCAGCATTTT
V: TRBV27
J: TRBJ1-5
size: NA
D: NA
length: 13

CDR3: CTSSRGCGRDSYEQYF
DNA: TGCACCAGCAGCCGAGGCTGTGGTCGGGACTCCTACGAGCAGTACTTC
V: TRBV1
J: TRBJ2-7
size: few
D: NA
length: 16

CDR3: CASTGVGYGYTF
DNA: TGTGCCAGCACCGGGGTCGGGTATGGCTACACCTTC
V: TRBV28
J: TRBJ1-2
size: NA
D: NA
length: 12

CDR3: CASSLGGSTDTQYF
DNA: TGTGCCAGCAGCTTGGGGGGGAGCACAGATACGCAGTATTTT
V: TRBV27
J: TRBJ2-3
size: NA
D: TRBD2
length: 14

CDR3: CASTPTGGGRATYEQYF
DNA: TGTGCCAGCACCCCGACAGGGGGCGGGAGGGCTACCTACGAGCAGTACTTC
V: TRBV28
J: TRBJ2-7
size: NA
D: NA
length: 17

CDR3: CASSLYGVSGGYEQYF
DNA: TGTGCCAGCAGCTTGTACGGGGTAAGCGGGGGGTACGAGCAGTACTTC
V: TRBV5-6
J: TRBJ2-7
size: NA
D: TRBD2
length: 16

CDR3: CASSSGTSAYNEQFF
DNA: TGTGCCAGCAGTTCCGGGACTAGCGCTTACAATGAGCAGTTCTTC
V: TRBV27
J: TRBJ2-1
size: once
D: TRBD2
length: 15

CDR3: CASGHGANYGYTF
DNA: TGTGCCAGCGGACACGGAGCTAACTATGGCTACACCTTC
V: TRBV19
J: TRBJ1-2
size: NA
D: NA
length: 13

CDR3: CASSEAFGGSEANYGYTF
DNA: TGTGCCAGCAGTGAAGCATTTGGAGGGTCAGAAGCTAACTATGGCTACACCTTC
V: TRBV6-1
J: TRBJ1-2
size: NA
D: NA
length: 18

CDR3: CASSFIAGSSYNEQFF
DNA: TGCGCCAGCAGCTTTATAGCGGGTAGCTCCTACAATGAGCAGTTCTTC
V: TRBV5-1
J: TRBJ2-1
size: NA
D: TRBD2
length: 16

CDR3: CASSLTGGYNEQFF
DNA: TGCGCCAGCAGCTTAACCGGGGGTTACAATGAGCAGTTCTTC
V: TRBV5-1
J: TRBJ2-1
size: NA
D: NA
length: 14

CDR3: CTSSPPLHEGPHNEQFF
DNA: TGCACCAGCAGCCCTCCACTCCACGAGGGCCCCCACAATGAGCAGTTCTTC
V: TRBV1
J: TRBJ2-1
size: NA
D: NA
length: 17

CDR3: CASQQGASNQPQHF
DNA: TGTGCCAGTCAGCAGGGGGCAAGCAATCAGCCCCAGCATTTT
V: TRBV6-1
J: TRBJ1-5
size: few
D: TRBD1
length: 14

CDR3: CASSTQRGGGGEQYF
DNA: TGTGCCAGCAGCACCCAGCGGGGGGGAGGGGGCGAGCAGTACTTC
V: TRBV9
J: TRBJ2-7
size: NA
D: TRBD2
length: 15

CDR3: CASSDLQGGLAGSTGELFF
DNA: TGTGCCAGTAGTGATCTACAGGGTGGACTAGCGGGAAGCACCGGGGAGCTGTTTTTT
V: TRBV19
J: TRBJ2-2
size: NA
D: TRBD2
length: 19

CDR3: CASSLWVGDNEQFF
DNA: TGCGCCAGCAGCTTGTGGGTAGGGGACAATGAGCAGTTCTTC
V: TRBV5-1
J: TRBJ2-1
size: NA
D: NA
length: 14

CDR3: CASSVRGNPPYNEQFF
DNA: TGTGCCAGCTCGGTTCGAGGGAACCCTCCCTACAATGAGCAGTTCTTC
V: TRBV18
J: TRBJ2-1
size: NA
D: NA
length: 16

CDR3: CASSRAVSNQPQHF
DNA: TGTGCCAGCTCCAGAGCGGTAAGCAATCAGCCCCAGCATTTT
V: TRBV2
J: TRBJ1-5
size: NA
D: NA
length: 14

CDR3: CASRGDRVLEETQYF
DNA: TGTGCCAGCAGGGGGGACAGGGTCTTGGAAGAGACCCAGTACTTC
V: TRBV25-1
J: TRBJ2-5
size: NA
D: TRBD1
length: 15

CDR3: CAWSLPGSGGVGAFF
DNA: TGTGCCTGGAGTCTACCTGGATCAGGGGGAGTGGGAGCTTTCTTT
V: TRBV30
J: TRBJ1-1
size: NA
D: TRBD1
length: 15

CDR3: CASSLDRRGSYEQYF
DNA: TGTGCCAGCAGCTTGGATAGGCGGGGCTCCTACGAGCAGTACTTC
V: TRBV5-4
J: TRBJ2-7
size: NA
D: NA
length: 15

CDR3: CASRQLRTSGRWNEQFF
DNA: TGTGCCAGCAGACAGCTAAGGACTAGCGGGAGGTGGAATGAGCAGTTCTTC
V: TRBV7-9
J: TRBJ2-1
size: NA
D: TRBD2
length: 17

CDR3: CASSLAFPLASYEQYF
DNA: TGTGCCAGCAGCTTAGCTTTTCCGCTAGCTTCCTACGAGCAGTACTTC
V: TRBV7-9
J: TRBJ2-7
size: NA
D: NA
length: 16

CDR3: CASSWDSSYNEQFF
DNA: TGCGCCAGCAGCTGGGACAGCTCCTACAATGAGCAGTTCTTC
V: TRBV5-1
J: TRBJ2-1
size: NA
D: TRBD1
length: 14

CDR3: CASSPYSNTEAFF
DNA: TGTGCCAGCAGCCCCTATTCTAACACTGAAGCTTTCTTT
V: TRBV7-6
J: TRBJ1-1
size: NA
D: NA
length: 13

CDR3: CASSRQGGETQYF
DNA: TGTGCCAGCAGCCGTCAGGGCGGTGAGACCCAGTACTTC
V: TRBV14
J: TRBJ2-5
size: NA
D: NA
length: 13

CDR3: CASSLFATGMSNQPQHF
DNA: TGTGCCAGCAGTTTATTCGCGACAGGGATGAGCAATCAGCCCCAGCATTTT
V: TRBV28
J: TRBJ1-5
size: NA
D: TRBD1
length: 17

CDR3: CASSLAPPGNYGYTF
DNA: TGTGCCAGCAGCTTGGCCCCCCCAGGGAACTATGGCTACACCTTC
V: TRBV5-6
J: TRBJ1-2
size: NA
D: NA
length: 15

CDR3: CASSNRGRSYGYTF
DNA: TGTGCCAGCAGCAACAGGGGGCGCAGCTATGGCTACACCTTC
V: TRBV6-1
J: TRBJ1-2
size: NA
D: TRBD1
length: 14

CDR3: CAWSLAQWGPSTSSYNSPLHF
DNA: TGTGCCTGGAGTTTGGCACAGTGGGGCCCATCTACAAGCTCCTATAATTCACCCCTCCACTTT
V: TRBV30
J: TRBJ1-6
size: NA
D: NA
length: 21

CDR3: CATSREDSYQPQHF
DNA: TGTGCCACCAGCAGAGAGGACAGCTATCAGCCCCAGCATTTT
V: TRBV15
J: TRBJ1-5
size: NA
D: NA
length: 14

CDR3: CASSEGDRAVNVPEAFF
DNA: TGTGCCAGCAGTGAAGGGGACAGGGCGGTTAATGTCCCTGAAGCTTTCTTT
V: TRBV6-1
J: TRBJ1-1
size: NA
D: TRBD1
length: 17

CDR3: CASSQGGGGSDTQYF
DNA: TGTGCCAGCAGTCAGGGGGGTGGGGGGTCAGATACGCAGTATTTT
V: TRBV6-1
J: TRBJ2-3
size: NA
D: NA
length: 15